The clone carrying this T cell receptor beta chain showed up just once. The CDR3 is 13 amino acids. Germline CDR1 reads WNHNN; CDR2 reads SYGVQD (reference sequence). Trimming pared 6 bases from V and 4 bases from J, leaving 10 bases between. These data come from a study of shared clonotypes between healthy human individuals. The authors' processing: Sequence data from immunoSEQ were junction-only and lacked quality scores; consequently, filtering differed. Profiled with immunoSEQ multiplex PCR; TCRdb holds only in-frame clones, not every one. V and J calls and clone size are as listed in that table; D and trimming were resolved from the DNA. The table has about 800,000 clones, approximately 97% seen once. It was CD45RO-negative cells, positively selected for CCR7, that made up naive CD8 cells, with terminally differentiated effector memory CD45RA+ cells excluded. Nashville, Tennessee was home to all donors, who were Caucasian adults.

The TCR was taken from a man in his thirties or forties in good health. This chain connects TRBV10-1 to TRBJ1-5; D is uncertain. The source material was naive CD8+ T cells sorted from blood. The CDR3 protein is CASSGSGNQPQHF. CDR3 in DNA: TGCGCCAGCAGCGGAAGCGGGAATCAGCCCCAGCATTTT.